Listed below are T cell receptor beta chains from one sample, sequenced in a study of T cell responses to AZD1222 COVID-19 vaccine. Assay: immunoSEQ multiplex PCR; the TCRdb copy retains only in-frame clones and omits some. The sample yields tens of thousands of clones, 87% seen once. The sample in question was peripheral blood, obtained on day 0 of AZD1222 vaccination. The receptors were gathered from an adult in good health. Each CDR3 is given with its conserved first and last residue. The D gene is left open where the match is weak. For some rows the clone size is stated as once, few or many, or as a class when expanded; others skip it.

>TRBV14|TRBJ1-2|.|once
TGTGCCAGCAGCCAAGGCCCGTACGGCTACACCTTC
CASSQGPYGYTF
>TRBV5-1|TRBJ2-3|TRBD2|.
TGCGCCAGCAGCCGGACTAGCGGGAAAACAGATACGCAGTATTTT
CASSRTSGKTDTQYF
>TRBV9|TRBJ1-2|.|once
TGTGCCAGCAGCGCGACAGCTTCTAACTATGGCTACACCTTC
CASSATASNYGYTF
>TRBV6-1|TRBJ1-2|.|.
TGTGCCAGCAGTGAAGTAGGGGGGGCCTATGGCTACACCTTC
CASSEVGGAYGYTF
>TRBV11-3|TRBJ2-1|.|.
TGTGCCAGCAGCCCGGCCGCGGCGAGCTCCTACAATGAGCAGTTCTTC
CASSPAAASSYNEQFF
>TRBV28|TRBJ2-3|TRBD2|.
TGTGCCAGCAGCGGGACTAGCGGGGGGACAGATACGCAGTATTTT
CASSGTSGGTDTQYF
>TRBV5-1|TRBJ2-3|TRBD2|.
TGCGCCAGCAGCTTGGGGGCTAGCGGAACTAGCACAGATACGCAGTATTTT
CASSLGASGTSTDTQYF
>TRBV3-1/TRBV3-2|TRBJ1-4|TRBD1|.
TGTGCCAGCAGCCAAAGCGACAGGGCGGTTGTAAAACTGTTTTTT
CASSQSDRAVVKLFF
>TRBV9|TRBJ2-1|TRBD1|.
TGTGCCAGCAGCGTAGCGGGGACAGGGTACAATGAGCAGTTCTTC
CASSVAGTGYNEQFF
>TRBV19|TRBJ1-2|TRBD1|.
TGTGCCAGTAGAAAACTTCGGACAGGGATAGGTTTGGATGGCTACACCTTC
CASRKLRTGIGLDGYTF
>TRBV6-5|TRBJ1-1|.|.
TGTGCCAGTCAGACACAGGGTGCAAGAAATGGAGCTTTCTTT
CASQTQGARNGAFF
>TRBV15|TRBJ2-7|TRBD2|.
TGTGCCACCAGCAGAGATAGGCGGGGGAGCTCCTACGAGCAGTACTTC
CATSRDRRGSSYEQYF
>TRBV5-1|TRBJ2-1|.|.
TGCGCCAGCAGCTTGGCCTCTGGCCCTCCGGGGGAGCAGTTCTTC
CASSLASGPPGEQFF
>TRBV6-5|TRBJ2-7|.|.
TGTGCCAGCTCGGGGACGGCATCCTACGAGCAGTACTTC
CASSGTASYEQYF
>TRBV5-5|TRBJ1-2|.|.
TGTGCCAGCAGCTTGTTAGACACTGGCTACACCTTC
CASSLLDTGYTF
>TRBV13|TRBJ2-5|.|.
TGTGCCAGCAGCTTAGTGACGGTGGGTGAGACCCAGTACTTC
CASSLVTVGETQYF
>TRBV29-1|TRBJ2-2|TRBD2|once
TGCAGCGTTAGCGGGGGCGGGGAGCTGTTTTTT
CSVSGGGELFF
>TRBV2|TRBJ2-5|.|once
TGTGCCAGCGGACAGAACACACAAGAGACCCAGTACTTC
CASGQNTQETQYF
>TRBV7-3|TRBJ2-3|.|few
TGTGCCAGCAGCCTCCAAGGGGCCACAGATACGCAGTATTTT
CASSLQGATDTQYF
>TRBV5-1|TRBJ1-1|TRBD1|.
TGCGCCAGCAGCTCCCCAGGGGGCACTGAAGCTTTCTTT
CASSSPGGTEAFF
>TRBV6-5|TRBJ2-1|TRBD2|once
TGTGCCAGCAGCCTACTAGCGAAGGCCTACAATGAGCAGTTCTTC
CASSLLAKAYNEQFF
>TRBV19|TRBJ2-3|TRBD2|.
TGTGCCAGTAGAGCCCTAGCGGGAGATACGCAGTATTTT
CASRALAGDTQYF
>TRBV18|TRBJ2-1|TRBD1|.
TGTGCCAGCTCACCACTCGGACAGGGACATGAGCAGTTCTTC
CASSPLGQGHEQFF
>TRBV6-5|TRBJ2-7|TRBD1|.
TGTGCCAGCAGTTCGACAGGGGAGAACGAGCAGTACTTC
CASSSTGENEQYF
>TRBV23-1|TRBJ2-2|TRBD1|.
TGCGCCAGCAGTCAATCATCCAGGACGACAGGGCCGAACACCGGGGAGCTGTTTTTT
CASSQSSRTTGPNTGELFF
>TRBV7-9|TRBJ2-1|.|.
TGTGCCAGCAGCTTAGGAGCGGTTACCTACAATGAGCAGTTCTTC
CASSLGAVTYNEQFF
>TRBV4-2|TRBJ1-4|.|.
TGTGCCAGCAGCCATGTCCCCGGACAGCTAAATGAAAAACTGTTTTTT
CASSHVPGQLNEKLFF
>TRBV5-8|TRBJ1-2|.|.
TGTGCCAGCAGCTTGGGACCGCGTGGCTACACCTTC
CASSLGPRGYTF
>TRBV6-2/TRBV6-3|TRBJ1-1|TRBD1|.
TGTGCCAGCAGTTACTCGGGAACAGGGGGAGGAACTGAAGCTTTCTTT
CASSYSGTGGGTEAFF
>TRBV30|TRBJ1-4|TRBD1|.
TGTGCCTGGAGTGTACTGGTACAGGGGAATAATGAAAAACTGTTTTTT
CAWSVLVQGNNEKLFF
>TRBV20-1|TRBJ1-2|.|.
TGCAGTGCTAGGGACCTCGACAGCTACACCTTC
CSARDLDSYTF
>TRBV9|TRBJ1-2|.|.
TGTGCCAGCAGCCAAGGACAATCTGGCTACACCTTC
CASSQGQSGYTF
>TRBV7-6|TRBJ2-3|TRBD2|few
TGTGCCAGCAGCTTAGTCCGGGGGGGGTCAGATACGCAGTATTTT
CASSLVRGGSDTQYF
>TRBV6-6|TRBJ1-6|.|.
TGTGCCAGCAGTTACTCCCCCGGGCTCCTCCACTTT
CASSYSPGLLHF
>TRBV18|TRBJ2-2|TRBD2|.
TGTGCCAGCTCACCAACTAGCGGGAGAGACCCAACGAACACCGGGGAGCTGTTTTTT
CASSPTSGRDPTNTGELFF
>TRBV29-1|TRBJ1-1|.|few
TGCAGCGTTGAACCCGCGGAGGGGGCTGAAGCTTTCTTT
CSVEPAEGAEAFF
>TRBV6-5|TRBJ2-3|.|.
TGTGCCAGCAGTTACGGCCTCCCTAGCACAGATACGCAGTATTTT
CASSYGLPSTDTQYF
>TRBV5-1|TRBJ2-3|.|.
TGCGCCAGCAGCTTGTTACTGACAGATACGCAGTATTTT
CASSLLLTDTQYF
>TRBV7-2|TRBJ2-5|.|.
TGTGCCAGCAGCCCACATAGCGGCCAAGAGACCCAGTACTTC
CASSPHSGQETQYF
>TRBV7-8|TRBJ2-7|TRBD1|few
TGTGCCAGCAGCCAGGACAGGGTATACGAGCAGTACTTC
CASSQDRVYEQYF